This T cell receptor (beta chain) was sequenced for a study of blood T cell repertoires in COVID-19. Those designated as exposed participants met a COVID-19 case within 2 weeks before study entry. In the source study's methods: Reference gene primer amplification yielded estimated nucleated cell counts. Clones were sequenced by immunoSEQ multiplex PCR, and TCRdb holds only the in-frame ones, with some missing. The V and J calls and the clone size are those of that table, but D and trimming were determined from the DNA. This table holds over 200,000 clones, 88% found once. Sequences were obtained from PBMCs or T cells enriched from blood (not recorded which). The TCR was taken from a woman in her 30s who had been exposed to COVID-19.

The DNA of the CDR3 is TGTGCCAGCAGACGAGGACAGAACCATGGAAACACCATATATTTT. Amino acid sequence: CASRRGQNHGNTIYF. The chain couples TRBV3-1 (or the pseudogene TRBV3-2) to TRBJ1-3; D might be TRBD1 (6 bases). Trimming stripped 6 bases from V and 3 bases from J, with 15 bases between. The CDR3 totals 15 residues. Germline CDR1 reads LGHDT; CDR2 reads YNNKEL (reference sequence).